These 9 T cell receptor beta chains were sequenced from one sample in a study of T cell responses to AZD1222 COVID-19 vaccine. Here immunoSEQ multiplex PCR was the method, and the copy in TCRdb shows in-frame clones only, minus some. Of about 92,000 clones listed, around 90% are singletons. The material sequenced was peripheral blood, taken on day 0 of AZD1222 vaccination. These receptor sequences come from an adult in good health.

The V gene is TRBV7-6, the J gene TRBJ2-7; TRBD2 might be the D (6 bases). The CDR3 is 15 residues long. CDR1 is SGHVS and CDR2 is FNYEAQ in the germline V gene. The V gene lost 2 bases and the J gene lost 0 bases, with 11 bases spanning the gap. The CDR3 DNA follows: TGTGCCAGCAGCTTATGGCGGGGTAGCTCCTACGAGCAGTACTTC. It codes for CASSLWRGSSYEQYF.

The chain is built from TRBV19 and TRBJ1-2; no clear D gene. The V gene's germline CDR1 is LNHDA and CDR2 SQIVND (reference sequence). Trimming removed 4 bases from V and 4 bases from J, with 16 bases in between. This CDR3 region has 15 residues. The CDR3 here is CASSTDPRGLYGYTF. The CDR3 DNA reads TGTGCCAGTAGTACGGACCCGCGAGGGCTCTATGGCTACACCTTC. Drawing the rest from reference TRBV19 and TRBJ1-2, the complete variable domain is DGGITQSPKYLFRKEGQNVTLSCEQNLNHDAMYWYRQDPGQGLRLIYYSQIVNDFQKGDIAEGYSVSREKKESFPLTVTSAQKNPTAFYLCASSTDPRGLYGYTFGSGTRLTVV.

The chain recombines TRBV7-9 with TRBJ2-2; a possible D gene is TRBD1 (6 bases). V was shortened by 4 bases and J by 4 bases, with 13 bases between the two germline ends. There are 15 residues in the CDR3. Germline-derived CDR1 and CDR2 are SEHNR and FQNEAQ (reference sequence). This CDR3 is CASSWTELGTGELFF. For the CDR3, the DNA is TGTGCCAGCAGCTGGACAGAGTTGGGCACCGGGGAGCTGTTTTTT.

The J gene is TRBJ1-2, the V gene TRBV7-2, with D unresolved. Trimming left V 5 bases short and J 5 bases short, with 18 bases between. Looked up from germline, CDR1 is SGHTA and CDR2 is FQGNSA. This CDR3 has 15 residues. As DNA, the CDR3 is TGTGCCAGCAGCCAATACGTGGAACGGGTGTATGGCTACACCTTC. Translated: CASSQYVERVYGYTF.

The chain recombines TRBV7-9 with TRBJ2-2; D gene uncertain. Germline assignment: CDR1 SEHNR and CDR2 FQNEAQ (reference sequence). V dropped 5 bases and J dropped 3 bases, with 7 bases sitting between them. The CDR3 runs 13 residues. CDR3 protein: CASSIGHTGELFF. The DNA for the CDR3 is TGTGCCAGCAGCATCGGACACACCGGGGAGCTGTTTTTT.

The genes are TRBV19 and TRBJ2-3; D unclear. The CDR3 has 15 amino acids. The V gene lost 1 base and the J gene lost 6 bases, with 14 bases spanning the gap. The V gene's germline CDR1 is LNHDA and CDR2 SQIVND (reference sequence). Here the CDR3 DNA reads TGTGCCAGTAGTATAGGGTACCCTAGTGGGGATACGCAGTATTTT. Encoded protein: CASSIGYPSGDTQYF.

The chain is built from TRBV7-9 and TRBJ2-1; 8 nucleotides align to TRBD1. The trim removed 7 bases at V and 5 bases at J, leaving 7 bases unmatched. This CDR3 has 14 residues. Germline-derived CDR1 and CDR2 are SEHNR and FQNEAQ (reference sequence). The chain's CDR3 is CASNRDRGNNEQFF. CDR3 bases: TGTGCCAGCAACCGCGACAGGGGCAACAATGAGCAGTTCTTC.

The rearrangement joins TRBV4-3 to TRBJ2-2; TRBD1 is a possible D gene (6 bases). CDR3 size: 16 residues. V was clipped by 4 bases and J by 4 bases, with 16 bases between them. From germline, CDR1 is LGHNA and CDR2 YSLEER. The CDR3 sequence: CASSRTTGTSTGELFF. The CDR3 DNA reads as TGCGCCAGCAGCCGCACCACAGGGACGTCCACCGGGGAGCTGTTTTTT.

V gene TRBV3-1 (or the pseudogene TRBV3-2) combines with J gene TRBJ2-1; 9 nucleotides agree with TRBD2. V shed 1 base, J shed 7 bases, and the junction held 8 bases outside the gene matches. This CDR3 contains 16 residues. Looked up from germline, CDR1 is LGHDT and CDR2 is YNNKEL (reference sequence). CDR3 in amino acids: CASSQVVTSGTNEQFF. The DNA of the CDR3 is TGTGCCAGCAGCCAAGTTGTGACTAGCGGAACTAATGAGCAGTTCTTC.